The clone carrying this T cell receptor (beta chain) came up a few times. The sample comes from a study of blood T cells in healthy people across ages. The germline V gene has CDR1 MRHNA and CDR2 SNTAGT. Trimming took 5 bases from V and 6 from J, leaving 17 bases between them. The CDR3 spans 15 residues. A second about 7 to 11 cycle PCR used barcoded and J-beta primers. TCRdb called the 5' RACE reads again in MiXCR, with one record for every CDR3 protein. The table has approximately 1,700,000 distinct CDR3 sequences, roughly 43% seen once. The rearrangement uses TRBV6-4 and TRBJ2-1; D is uncertain. Sequenced input: blood. The receptor comes from a human donor in good health. Written as DNA, the CDR3 is TGTGCCAGCAGTCTAACCGACTTTGTTTCCAATGAGCAGTTCTTC. Its protein product is CASSLTDFVSNEQFF.